This passage covers 22 T cell receptor beta chains from one sample sequenced in a study of CD8 T cells in Susac syndrome. Random hexamers were used to reverse transcribe the RNA input (roughly 0.5 to 1 ug). TCRdb reprocessed the immunoSEQ multiplex PCR reads with MiXCR, giving one entry per CDR3 protein. Of roughly 120,000 distinct CDR3 sequences listed, around 94% were seen once; the top ten hold over 0.07%. Material: CD4+ T cells from PBMCs. Receptor source: a human donor in good health.

The sample holds one count of this clonotype. CDR3 coding DNA: TGTGCCAGCAGCTTGCGGGGACTAGCAACGGGTGAGCAGTACTTC. Its protein is CASSLRGLATGEQYF. J is TRBJ2-7 and V is TRBV5-6; 9 nucleotides align to TRBD2. The CDR3 spans 15 residues. Germline assignment: CDR1 SGHDT and CDR2 YYEEEE. The trim removed 1 base at V and 7 bases at J, leaving 9 bases unmatched.

The chain couples TRBV29-1 to TRBJ1-1, with TRBD1 as a possible D gene (5 bases). Trimming pared 7 bases from V and 4 bases from J, leaving 13 bases between. The germline V gene encodes CDR1 SQVTM and CDR2 ANQGSEA. The CDR3 runs to 12 residues. CDR3 residues: CSGGGSGTEAFF. CDR3 sequence (DNA): TGCAGCGGGGGGGGGTCCGGCACTGAAGCTTTCTTT.

The V gene is TRBV9, the J gene TRBJ2-5, with 11 bases lining up with TRBD2. CDR1 is SGDLS, CDR2 YYNGEE, per germline. With V trimmed by 4 bases and J by 2 bases, 13 bases remained unmatched. The CDR3 runs to 18 residues. CDR3 DNA sequence: TGTGCCAGCAGCCAGCGGATAGCGGGAGGGCCGGGGCAAGAGACCCAGTACTTC. Translated: CASSQRIAGGPGQETQYF.

The chain employs TRBV30 and TRBJ1-1; D gene unclear. Trimming pared 2 bases from V and 0 bases from J, leaving 10 bases between. The CDR3 is 14 amino acids. Germline loops: CDR1 GTSNPN, CDR2 SVGIG (reference sequence). This chain's CDR3 is CAWSPMALNTEAFF. The CDR3 nucleotides are TGTGCCTGGAGTCCAATGGCCTTGAACACTGAAGCTTTCTTT.

Only a few counts were recorded for this clonotype. The chain uses TRBV29-1 and TRBJ2-5; no definite D call. The germline V gene has CDR1 SQVTM and CDR2 ANQGSEA. This CDR3 spans 12 amino acids. V lost 1 base to trimming and J lost 5 bases, with 8 bases between them. CDR3 protein: CSVEGGAETQYF. For the CDR3, the DNA is TGCAGCGTTGAAGGCGGCGCGGAGACCCAGTACTTC.

The genes are TRBV2 and TRBJ2-2; 7 positions agree with TRBD1. Germline CDR1 and CDR2: SNHLY and FYNNEI. This CDR3 has 12 amino acids. The CDR3, as DNA: TGTGCAGGGGGCGTCGACACCGGGGAGCTGTTTTTT. Translating gives CAGGVDTGELFF.

The gene calls are TRBV9 and TRBJ2-7; perhaps TRBD1 as D (5 bases). V lost 2 bases to trimming and J lost 4 bases, with 13 bases between them. The CDR3 totals 14 residues. CDR1 and CDR2 from the germline V gene are SGDLS and YYNGEE. The CDR3 sequence: CASSVQPGRYEQYF. As DNA, the CDR3 is TGTGCCAGCAGCGTTCAGCCAGGGCGATACGAGCAGTACTTC.

This clonotype appeared once. The gene calls are TRBV2 and TRBJ1-2; D not certain. Germline-derived CDR1 and CDR2 are SNHLY and FYNNEI. The CDR3 is 12 amino acids. The V and J ends lost 3 bases and 8 bases respectively, with 10 bases between them. Written as DNA, the CDR3 is TGTGCCAGCAGTGAGGAATTTTCCGGCTACACCTTC. Its translation: CASSEEFSGYTF.

The V call is TRBV3-1, the J call TRBJ2-1; D is perhaps TRBD2 (6 bases). Between the trimmed V and J ends, which lost 8 bases and 1 base, there was a span of 12 bases. Looked up from germline, CDR1 is LGHDT and CDR2 is YNNKEL (reference sequence). The CDR3 has 14 amino acids. The CDR3 reads CASGGLKSYNEQFF. CDR3 DNA: TGTGCCAGCGGGGGGTTGAAATCCTACAATGAGCAGTTCTTC.

The genes are TRBV4-3 and TRBJ2-7; D call uncertain. CDR1 LGHNA and CDR2 YSLEER come from the germline V gene. V lost 1 base and J 0 bases, leaving 13 bases between the germline ends. There are 16 residues in the CDR3. CDR3 sequence (DNA): TGCGCCAGCAGCCAAGTTGGCCCAGCGATCTCCTACGAGCAGTACTTC. Its protein product is CASSQVGPAISYEQYF.

The chain recombines TRBV5-6 with TRBJ1-2, with D perhaps matching TRBD1 (5 bases). The CDR3 runs to 13 residues. CDR1 is SGHDT and CDR2 is YYEEEE in the germline V gene. V lost 0 bases, J lost 4 bases, and 7 bases lay in between. DNA for the CDR3: TGTGCCAGCAGCTTGGGACAGCCCTATGGCTACACCTTC. Protein product: CASSLGQPYGYTF.

CDR3 DNA: TGTGCCACCGGGACGAGGGGGGAGACCCAGTACTTC. Amino acids: CATGTRGETQYF. This chain connects TRBV19 to TRBJ2-5; tentatively, D is TRBD1 (6 bases). The V gene's germline CDR1 is LNHDA and CDR2 SQIVND (reference sequence). The CDR3 is made up of 12 amino acids. V dropped 10 bases and J dropped 5 bases, with 14 bases sitting between them.

The V and J genes are TRBV6-2 or TRBV6-3 and TRBJ2-7; maybe TRBD1 (6 bases). Germline CDR1 MNHEY, CDR2 SVGEGT. The CDR3 runs 15 residues. The V and J ends lost 6 bases and 0 bases respectively, with 15 bases between them. The CDR3 reads CASRTDRISSYEQYF. CDR3 sequence (DNA): TGTGCCAGCAGGACTGACAGGATCAGCTCCTACGAGCAGTACTTC.

The V and J genes are TRBV24-1 and TRBJ2-1; TRBD1 might be the D (5 bases). The CDR3 is 14 residues long. The ends were cut back, 4 bases at V and 9 bases at J, with 15 bases in the middle. Germline V CDR1 and CDR2: KGHDR, SFDVKD. The CDR3 DNA sequence: TGTGCCACCAGTGAGCCCGCAAGGGGCGGTGAGCAGTTCTTC. Protein product: CATSEPARGGEQFF.

This sequence joins TRBV21-1 and TRBJ2-3; the table's TRBD2 call for D was not verified on the DNA. TRBV21-1 is a pseudogene. The CDR3 has 15 amino acids. The CDR3 region is CASSTEREAADTQYF. CDR3 DNA sequence: TGTGCCAGCAGCACCGAGCGGGAGGCCGCGGATACGCAGTATTTT.

The chain is built from TRBV10-3 and TRBJ2-7, with D perhaps TRBD1 (5 bases). V dropped 0 bases and J dropped 6 bases, with 9 bases sitting between them. The length of the CDR3 is 13 residues. Per the germline V gene, CDR1 is ENHRY and CDR2 is SYGVKD. The CDR3 DNA follows: TGTGCCATCAGTGAGTCTGACAGAGCCGAGCAGTACTTC. Translated: CAISESDRAEQYF.

This clonotype was counted once. The chain uses TRBV2 and TRBJ2-1; a weak D match, TRBD2 (6 bases). Germline lookup yields CDR1 SNHLY and CDR2 FYNNEI. V lost 3 bases, J lost 9 bases, and 15 bases lay in between. This CDR3 is 14 amino acids long. The CDR3 region has the DNA TGTGCCAGCAGTGAGGGCGGAGGGTTAGTTGAGCAGTTCTTC. Protein: CASSEGGGLVEQFF.

The chain carries TRBV20-1 and TRBJ2-3; no clear D gene. Germline V lookup: CDR1 DFQATT, CDR2 SNEGSKA (reference sequence). V lost 0 bases to trimming and J lost 2 bases, with 6 bases between them. The CDR3 consists of 13 residues. The CDR3 sequence: CSARDSLTDTQYF. CDR3 in DNA: TGCAGTGCTAGAGATTCACTCACAGATACGCAGTATTTT.

This chain links TRBV6-2 or TRBV6-3 with TRBJ1-2; D not resolved. The germline gives CDR1 MNHEY, CDR2 SVGEGT. Trimming pared 2 bases from V and 7 bases from J, leaving 11 bases between. The CDR3 has 13 amino acids. Here the CDR3 reads CASSYEGFAGYTF. CDR3 bases: TGTGCCAGCAGTTACGAAGGGTTTGCTGGCTACACCTTC.

The chain combines TRBV7-9 with TRBJ2-7; D might be TRBD2 (6 bases). Germline CDR1 reads SEHNR; CDR2 reads FQNEAQ (reference sequence). V lost 6 bases and J lost 4, with 10 bases in between. The CDR3 extends over 12 amino acids. DNA of the CDR3: TGTGCCAGCAGGTCGGGACTGTACGAGCAGTACTTC. Its protein product is CASRSGLYEQYF.

The chain has TRBV20-1 and TRBJ1-1; D is possibly TRBD1 (6 bases). V lost 4 bases and J 2 bases, leaving 14 bases between the germline ends. The CDR3 is 14 residues long. Germline values: CDR1 DFQATT, CDR2 SNEGSKA (reference sequence). CDR3 nucleotide sequence: TGCAGTGCTACCCAAGGGGGGGGAAACACTGAAGCTTTCTTT. Its protein is CSATQGGGNTEAFF.

The V gene is TRBV18, the J gene TRBJ1-4; D is undetermined. Between the trimmed V and J ends, which lost 2 bases and 3 bases, there was a span of 4 bases. The germline V gene has CDR1 KGHSH and CDR2 LQKENI. The CDR3 has 13 residues. The CDR3 sequence: CASSPGSNEKLFF. CDR3 DNA sequence: TGTGCCAGCTCACCAGGGTCTAATGAAAAACTGTTTTTT.